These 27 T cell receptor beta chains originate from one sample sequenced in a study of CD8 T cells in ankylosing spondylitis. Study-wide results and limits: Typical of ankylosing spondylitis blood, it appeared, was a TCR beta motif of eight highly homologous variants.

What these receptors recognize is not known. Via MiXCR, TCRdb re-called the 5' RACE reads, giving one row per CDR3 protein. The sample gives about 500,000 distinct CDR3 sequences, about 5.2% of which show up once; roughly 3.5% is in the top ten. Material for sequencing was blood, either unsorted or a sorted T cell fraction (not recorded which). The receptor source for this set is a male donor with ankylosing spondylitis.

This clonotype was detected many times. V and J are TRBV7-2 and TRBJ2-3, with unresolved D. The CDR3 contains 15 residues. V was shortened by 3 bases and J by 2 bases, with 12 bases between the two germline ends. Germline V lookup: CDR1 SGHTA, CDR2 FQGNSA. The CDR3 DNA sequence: TGTGCCAGCAGCTTGCACTTCCAGAACACAGATACGCAGTATTTT. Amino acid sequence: CASSLHFQNTDTQYF.

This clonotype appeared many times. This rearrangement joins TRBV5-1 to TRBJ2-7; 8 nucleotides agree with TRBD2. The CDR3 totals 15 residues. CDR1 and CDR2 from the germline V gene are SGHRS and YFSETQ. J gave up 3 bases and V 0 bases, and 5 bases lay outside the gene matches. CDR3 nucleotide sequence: TGCGCCAGCAGCTTGGATACTAGCGGAATCTACGAGCAGTACTTC. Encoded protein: CASSLDTSGIYEQYF.

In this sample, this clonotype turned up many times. CDR3 nucleotides: TGTGCCTGGGGACAGGGTTGGGCGGCTTTCTTT. Protein product: CAWGQGWAAFF. This chain links TRBV30 with TRBJ1-1; 8 bases are a match to TRBD1. The V gene end was trimmed by 5 bases and the J gene end by 11 bases; junction bases not matched to a gene: 7. Germline CDR1 GTSNPN, CDR2 SVGIG (reference sequence). This CDR3 spans 11 amino acids.

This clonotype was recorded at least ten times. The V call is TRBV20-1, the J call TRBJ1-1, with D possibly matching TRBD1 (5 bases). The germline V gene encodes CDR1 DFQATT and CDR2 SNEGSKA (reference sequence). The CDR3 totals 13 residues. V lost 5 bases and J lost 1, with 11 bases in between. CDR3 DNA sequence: TGCAGTGCTTGGTCAGGGCCGAACACTGAAGCTTTCTTT. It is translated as CSAWSGPNTEAFF.

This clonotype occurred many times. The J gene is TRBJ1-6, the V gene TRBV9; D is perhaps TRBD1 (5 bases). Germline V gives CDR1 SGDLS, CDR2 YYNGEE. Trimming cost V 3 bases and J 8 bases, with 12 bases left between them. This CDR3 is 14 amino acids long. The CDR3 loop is CASSAGHGDSPLHF. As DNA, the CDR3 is TGTGCCAGCAGCGCAGGACACGGCGATTCACCCCTCCACTTT.

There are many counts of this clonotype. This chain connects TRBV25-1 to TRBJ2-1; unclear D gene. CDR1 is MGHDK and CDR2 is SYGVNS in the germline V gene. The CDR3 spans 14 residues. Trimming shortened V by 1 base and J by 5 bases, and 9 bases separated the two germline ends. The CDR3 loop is CASSEFLTDNEQFF. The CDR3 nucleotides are TGTGCCAGCAGTGAATTTTTAACAGACAATGAGCAGTTCTTC.

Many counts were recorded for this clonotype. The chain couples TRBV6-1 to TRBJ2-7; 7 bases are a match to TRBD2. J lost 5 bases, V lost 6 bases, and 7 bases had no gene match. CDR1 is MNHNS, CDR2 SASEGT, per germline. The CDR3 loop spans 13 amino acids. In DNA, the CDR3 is TGTGCCAGCAGCGCGGGAGTTCGGCACGAGCAGTACTTC. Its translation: CASSAGVRHEQYF.

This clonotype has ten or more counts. CDR3 sequence: CASSSRVGYGYTF. Written as DNA, the CDR3 is TGTGCCAGCAGTTCCCGCGTAGGGTATGGCTACACCTTC. The chain uses TRBV12-3 or TRBV12-4 and TRBJ1-2; D unclear. V shed 4 bases and J shed 5 bases, with 11 bases lying between them. CDR3 length equals 13 residues.

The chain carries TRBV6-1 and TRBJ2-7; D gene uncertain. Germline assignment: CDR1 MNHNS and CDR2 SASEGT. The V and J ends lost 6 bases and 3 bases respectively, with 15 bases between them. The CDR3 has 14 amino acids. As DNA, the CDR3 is TGTGCCAGCAGCCCCCTGGGCCCCCGCTACGAGCAGTACTTC. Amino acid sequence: CASSPLGPRYEQYF.

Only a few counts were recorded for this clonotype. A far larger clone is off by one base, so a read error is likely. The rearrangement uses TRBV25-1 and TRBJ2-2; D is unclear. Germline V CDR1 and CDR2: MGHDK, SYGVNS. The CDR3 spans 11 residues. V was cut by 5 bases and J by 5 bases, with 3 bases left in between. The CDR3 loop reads CASSTTGELFF. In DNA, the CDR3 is TGTGCCAGCAGTACTACCGGGGAGCTGTTTTTT.

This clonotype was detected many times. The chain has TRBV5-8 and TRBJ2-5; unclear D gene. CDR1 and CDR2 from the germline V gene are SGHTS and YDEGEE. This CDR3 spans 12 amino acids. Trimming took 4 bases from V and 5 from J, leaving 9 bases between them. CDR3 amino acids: CASSPRIETQYF. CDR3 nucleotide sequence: TGTGCCAGCAGCCCCAGGATCGAGACCCAGTACTTC. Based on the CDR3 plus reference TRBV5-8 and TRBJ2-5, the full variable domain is EAGVTQSPTHLIKTRGQQATLRCSPISGHTSVYWYQQALGLGLQFLLWYDEGEERNRGNFPPRFSGRQFPNYSSELNVNALELEDSALYLCASSPRIETQYFGPGTRLLVL.

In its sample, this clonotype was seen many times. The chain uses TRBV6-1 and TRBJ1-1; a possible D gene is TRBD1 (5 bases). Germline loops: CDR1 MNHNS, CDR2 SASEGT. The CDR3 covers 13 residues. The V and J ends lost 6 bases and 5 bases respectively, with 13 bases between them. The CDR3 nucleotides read TGTGCCAGCAGGTCAGGGAGGGAAACTGAAGCTTTCTTT. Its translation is CASRSGRETEAFF.

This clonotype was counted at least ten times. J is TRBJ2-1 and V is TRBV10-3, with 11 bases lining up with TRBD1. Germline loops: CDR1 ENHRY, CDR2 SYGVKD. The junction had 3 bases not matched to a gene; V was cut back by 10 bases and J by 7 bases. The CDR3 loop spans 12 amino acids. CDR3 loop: CATGDRGNEQFF. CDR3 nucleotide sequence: TGTGCCACCGGGGACAGGGGGAATGAGCAGTTCTTC.

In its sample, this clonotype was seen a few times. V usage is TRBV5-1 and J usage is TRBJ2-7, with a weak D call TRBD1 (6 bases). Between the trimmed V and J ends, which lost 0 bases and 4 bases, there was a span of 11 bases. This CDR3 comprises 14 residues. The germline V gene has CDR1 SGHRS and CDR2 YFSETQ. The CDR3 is CASSLAPGEYEQYF. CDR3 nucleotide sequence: TGCGCCAGCAGCTTGGCCCCAGGGGAATACGAGCAGTACTTC.

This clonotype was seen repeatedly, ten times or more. The CDR3 protein is CSATGTFNQPQHF. The CDR3 DNA sequence: TGCAGTGCTACTGGGACTTTCAATCAGCCCCAGCATTTT. This sequence joins TRBV20-1 and TRBJ1-5; maybe TRBD1 (5 bases). Trimming cost V 4 bases and J 3 bases, with 10 bases left between them. Germline loops: CDR1 DFQATT, CDR2 SNEGSKA (reference sequence). This CDR3 is built from 13 residues.

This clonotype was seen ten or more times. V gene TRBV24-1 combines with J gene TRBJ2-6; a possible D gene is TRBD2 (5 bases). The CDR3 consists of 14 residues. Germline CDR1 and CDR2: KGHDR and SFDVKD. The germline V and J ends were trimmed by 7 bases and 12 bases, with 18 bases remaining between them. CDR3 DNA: TGTGCCACCAGCGCCGGAGGCAGTGCTCGCGTCCTGACTTTC. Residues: CATSAGGSARVLTF.

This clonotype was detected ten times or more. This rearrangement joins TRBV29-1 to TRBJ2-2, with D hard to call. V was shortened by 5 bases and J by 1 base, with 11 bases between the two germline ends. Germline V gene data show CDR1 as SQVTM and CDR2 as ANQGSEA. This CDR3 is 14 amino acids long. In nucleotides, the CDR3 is TGCAGCGTTCGGCAGTCCCTGAACACCGGGGAGCTGTTTTTT. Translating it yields CSVRQSLNTGELFF.

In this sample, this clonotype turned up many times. CDR3 amino acids: CASSSGTSGRTQYF. Written as DNA, the CDR3 is TGTGCCAGCAGCTCCGGGACTAGCGGGAGAACGCAGTATTTT. This chain joins TRBV6-1 and TRBJ2-3; 14 bases are shared with TRBD2. CDR1 and CDR2 (germline): MNHNS, SASEGT. Trimming at V came to 6 bases and at J to 9 bases, leaving 5 bases not matched to a gene. The CDR3 is made up of 14 amino acids.

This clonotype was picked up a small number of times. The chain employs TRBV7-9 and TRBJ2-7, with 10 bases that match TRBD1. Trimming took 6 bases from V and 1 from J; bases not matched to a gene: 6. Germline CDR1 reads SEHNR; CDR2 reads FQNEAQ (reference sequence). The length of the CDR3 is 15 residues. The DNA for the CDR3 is TGTGCCAGCAGTTTGGGACAGGGGATATCCTACGAGCAGTACTTC. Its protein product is CASSLGQGISYEQYF.

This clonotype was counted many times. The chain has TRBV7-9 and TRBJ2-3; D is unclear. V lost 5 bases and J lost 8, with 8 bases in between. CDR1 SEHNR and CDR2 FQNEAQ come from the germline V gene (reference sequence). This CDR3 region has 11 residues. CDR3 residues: CASSPRGTQYF. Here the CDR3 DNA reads TGTGCCAGCAGCCCCCGCGGTACGCAGTATTTT.

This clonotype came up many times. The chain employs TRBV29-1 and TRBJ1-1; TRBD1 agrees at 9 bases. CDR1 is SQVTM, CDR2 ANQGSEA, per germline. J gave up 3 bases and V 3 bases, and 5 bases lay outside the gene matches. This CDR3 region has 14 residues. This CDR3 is CSVDRQGDDTEAFF. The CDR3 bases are TGCAGCGTTGACCGACAGGGGGACGACACTGAAGCTTTCTTT.

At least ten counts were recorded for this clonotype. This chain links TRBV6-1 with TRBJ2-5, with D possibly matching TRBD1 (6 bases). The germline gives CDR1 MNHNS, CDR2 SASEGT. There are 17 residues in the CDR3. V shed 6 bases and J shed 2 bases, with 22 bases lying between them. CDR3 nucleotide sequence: TGTGCCAGCAGAAAACAGGGTTTCAGGGACACACAAGAGACCCAGTACTTC. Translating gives CASRKQGFRDTQETQYF.

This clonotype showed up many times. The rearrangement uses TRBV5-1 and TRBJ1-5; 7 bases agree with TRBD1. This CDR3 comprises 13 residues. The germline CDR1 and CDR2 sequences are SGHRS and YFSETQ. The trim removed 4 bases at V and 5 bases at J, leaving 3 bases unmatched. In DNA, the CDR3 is TGCGCCAGCAGCCCCGGACAGGATCAGCCCCAGCATTTT. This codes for CASSPGQDQPQHF.

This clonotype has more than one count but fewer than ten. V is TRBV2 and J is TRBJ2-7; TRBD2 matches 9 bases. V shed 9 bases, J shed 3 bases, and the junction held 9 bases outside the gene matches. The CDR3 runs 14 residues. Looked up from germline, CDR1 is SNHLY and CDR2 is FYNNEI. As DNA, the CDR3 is TGTGCCAGTCCTGCGCGGGGGGGAAACTACGAGCAGTACTTC. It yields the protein CASPARGGNYEQYF.

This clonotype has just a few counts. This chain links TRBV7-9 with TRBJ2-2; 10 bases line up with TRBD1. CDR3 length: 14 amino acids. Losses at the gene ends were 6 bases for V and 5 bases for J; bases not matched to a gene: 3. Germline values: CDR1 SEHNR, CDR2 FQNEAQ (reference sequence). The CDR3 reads CASRGQGKTGELFF. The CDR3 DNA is TGTGCCAGCAGGGGACAGGGGAAAACCGGGGAGCTGTTTTTT.

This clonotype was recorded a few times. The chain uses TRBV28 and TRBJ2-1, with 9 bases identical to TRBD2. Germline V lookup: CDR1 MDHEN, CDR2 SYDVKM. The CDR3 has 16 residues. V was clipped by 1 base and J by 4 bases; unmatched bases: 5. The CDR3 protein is CASSLFGGRAYNEQFF. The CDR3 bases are TGTGCCAGCAGTTTATTTGGCGGGAGGGCTTACAATGAGCAGTTCTTC. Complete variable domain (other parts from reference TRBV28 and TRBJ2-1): DVKVTQSSRYLVKRTGEKVFLECVQDMDHENMFWYRQDPGLGLRLIYFSYDVKMKEKGDIPEGYSVSREKKERFSLILESASTNQTSMYLCASSLFGGRAYNEQFFGPGTRLTVL.

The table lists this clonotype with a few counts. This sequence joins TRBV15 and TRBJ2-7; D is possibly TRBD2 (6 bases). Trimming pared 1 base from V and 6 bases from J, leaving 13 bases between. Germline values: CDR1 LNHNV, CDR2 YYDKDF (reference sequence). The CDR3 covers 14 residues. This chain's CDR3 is CATSRAGLGAEQYF. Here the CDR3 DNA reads TGTGCCACCAGCAGAGCGGGACTCGGCGCCGAGCAGTACTTC.